One sample yielded the 19 T cell receptor beta chains listed below, sequenced in a study of a mutant IDH1 vaccine in newly diagnosed glioma. Using immunoSEQ multiplex PCR, the repertoire was profiled, and TCRdb retains in-frame clones only, with some absent. This table has about 55,000 clones, about 80% appearing once. Their recognized antigens are unknown. Noted time point: week 23, last vaccination. It was 300 ug of mutant IDH1 20-mer peptide that made up each vaccine dose, given with topical imiquimod. The specimen was PBMCs, collected from a glioma patient whose treatment included an IDH1 peptide vaccine. Every receptor here comes from a man aged 40-49 years with glioma.

The V call is TRBV19, the J call TRBJ1-4, with no clear D. CDR3 length: 15 residues. The V gene's germline CDR1 is LNHDA and CDR2 SQIVND (reference sequence). V lost 1 base, J lost 7 bases, and 13 bases lay in between. CDR3 sequence (DNA): TGTGCCAGTAGTATAGGCACCAACCTCCGTGAAAAACTGTTTTTT. Its protein product is CASSIGTNLREKLFF.

This sequence joins TRBV2 and TRBJ1-5; 8 bases map to TRBD1. Germline trimming cut 7 bases from V and 3 bases from J; bases unmatched to any gene: 8. The CDR3 has 15 amino acids. CDR1 and CDR2 (germline): SNHLY, FYNNEI. The CDR3 nucleotides read TGTGCCAGCACCGCGCCAGGGGGCGCCAATCAGCCCCAGCATTTT. It specifies CASTAPGGANQPQHF.

The chain couples TRBV18 to TRBJ1-4, with 8 bases identical to TRBD1. Germline V gives CDR1 KGHSH, CDR2 LQKENI. The trim removed 0 bases at V and 4 bases at J, leaving 4 bases unmatched. This CDR3 is 16 amino acids long. The CDR3 DNA sequence: TGTGCCAGCTCACCACCGGGGACAGGACTTAATGAAAAACTGTTTTTT. This translates into CASSPPGTGLNEKLFF.

The chain combines TRBV5-1 with TRBJ1-6; D gene unclear. With 4 bases removed from V and 15 bases from J, the gap between germline ends came to 14 bases. Germline CDR1 is SGHRS and CDR2 is YFSETQ. The CDR3 length is 12 residues. CDR3: CASSLGGTDLHF. The CDR3, as DNA: TGCGCCAGCAGCCTCGGAGGCACGGACCTCCACTTT.

DNA for the CDR3: TGTGCCAGCAGTCGAACACAGGGCTCCTATGGCTACACCTTC. Residues: CASSRTQGSYGYTF. V is TRBV25-1 and J is TRBJ1-2, with a possible D match to TRBD1 (6 bases). The CDR3 contains 14 residues. Germline V lookup: CDR1 MGHDK, CDR2 SYGVNS. Trimming cost V 5 bases and J 4 bases, with 14 bases left between them.

The chain combines TRBV12-5 with TRBJ2-3, with 9 bases matching TRBD1. V shed 4 bases and J 6 bases; nucleotides not matched to a gene: 5. Per the germline V gene, CDR1 is LGHNT and CDR2 is FRNRAP. The CDR3 contains 14 residues. The CDR3 coding sequence is TGTGCTAGTGGTTCGGACAGGGGTGGGGATACGCAGTATTTT. Protein product: CASGSDRGGDTQYF.

This clone was counted a single time. The rearrangement links TRBV19 to TRBJ1-5; D is possibly TRBD1 (6 bases). Germline lookup yields CDR1 LNHDA and CDR2 SQIVND (reference sequence). The CDR3 length is 15 residues. V was clipped by 3 bases and J by 2 bases, with 11 bases between them. CDR3 region: CASSIQDSRNQPQHF. Written as DNA, the CDR3 is TGTGCCAGTAGTATTCAGGACAGTCGCAATCAGCCCCAGCATTTT.

This chain connects TRBV4-1 to TRBJ1-6, with D possibly TRBD1 on 5 matching bases. V dropped 0 bases and J dropped 7 bases, with 19 bases sitting between them. Per the germline V gene, CDR1 is MGHRA and CDR2 is YSYEKL. CDR3 size: 18 residues. Here the CDR3 reads CASSQDLKAGRGNSPLHF. CDR3 in DNA: TGCGCCAGCAGCCAAGATTTAAAGGCTGGACGGGGGAATTCACCCCTCCACTTT.

V gene TRBV5-4 combines with J gene TRBJ2-1; 8 nucleotides agree with TRBD1. Per the germline V gene, CDR1 is SGHNT and CDR2 is YYREEE (reference sequence). Trimming removed 1 base from V and 0 bases from J; junction bases left unmatched: 9. The CDR3 runs 18 residues. The CDR3 region has the DNA TGTGCCAGCAGCTTGTCTGCAGGGGGCTTGTCCTCCTACAATGAGCAGTTCTTC. It encodes CASSLSAGGLSSYNEQFF.

This clone appeared a single time. V and J are TRBV5-1 and TRBJ1-4; 7 bases agree with TRBD1. V dropped 2 bases and J dropped 8; count of bases not matched to a gene: 9. From germline, CDR1 is SGHRS and CDR2 YFSETQ. CDR3 length equals 15 residues. For the CDR3, the DNA is TGCGCCAGCAGCTTTGCGGGACAGCCTGGGGAAAAACTGTTTTTT. Protein sequence: CASSFAGQPGEKLFF.

This clone has just a few counts. V usage is TRBV27 and J usage is TRBJ2-7, with 7 bases aligning to TRBD2. CDR1 MNHEY and CDR2 SMNVEV come from the germline V gene (reference sequence). Trimming at V came to 5 bases and at J to 5 bases, leaving 9 bases not matched to a gene. The CDR3 is made up of 14 amino acids. The CDR3 is CASSPLGGIDEQYF. For the CDR3, the DNA is TGTGCCAGCAGTCCCCTGGGAGGGATCGACGAGCAGTACTTC.

The chain couples TRBV6-1 to TRBJ2-7; 9 nucleotides agree with TRBD1. The CDR3 length is 15 residues. The junction had 14 bases not matched to a gene; V was cut back by 11 bases and J by 3 bases. Germline CDR1 reads MNHNS; CDR2 reads SASEGT. The CDR3 nucleotides read TGTGCCGTACGGGACAGGGTCGCGAGGGACTACGAGCAGTACTTC. This encodes CAVRDRVARDYEQYF.

As regards this clone: This CDR3 is also generated by other DNA sequences in the sample. The CDR3 DNA follows: TGCGCCAGCAGCTTGGGGGATGGGGGGAACTATGGCTACACCTTC. This translates into CASSLGDGGNYGYTF. This chain connects TRBV5-1 to TRBJ1-2; perhaps TRBD1 as D (5 bases). V lost 0 bases and J lost 2, with 11 bases in between. The CDR3 sequence is 15 residues long. The germline V gene encodes CDR1 SGHRS and CDR2 YFSETQ.

This clone has a handful of counts. The V gene is TRBV5-1, the J gene TRBJ1-4; no definite D call. Germline assignment: CDR1 SGHRS and CDR2 YFSETQ. The CDR3 spans 12 residues. The V gene lost 0 bases and the J gene lost 4 bases, with 1 base spanning the gap. The CDR3 coding sequence is TGCGCCAGCAGCTTGGATAATGAAAAACTGTTTTTT. This codes for CASSLDNEKLFF. The full variable domain, in which reference TRBV5-1 and TRBJ1-4 provide the parts outside the CDR3, is KAGVTQTPRYLIKTRGQQVTLSCSPISGHRSVSWYQQTPGQGLQFLFEYFSETQRNKGNFPGRFSGRQFSNSRSEMNVSTLELGDSALYLCASSLDNEKLFFGSGTQLSVL.

The table lists this clone with a few counts. This sequence joins TRBV6-5 and TRBJ1-1, with 7 bases aligning to TRBD1. The CDR3 sequence is 12 residues long. Germline assignment: CDR1 MNHEY and CDR2 SVGAGI. V was pared by 2 bases and J by 8 bases, with 2 bases of the junction left unmatched. The CDR3 bases are TGTGCCAGCAGTTACGGGACAGCCGAAGCTTTCTTT. The encoded protein is CASSYGTAEAFF.

V is TRBV27 and J is TRBJ2-5, with 10 bases that match TRBD1. This CDR3 has 14 amino acids. V lost 3 bases and J lost 6; bases outside the gene matches: 4. Germline assignment: CDR1 MNHEY and CDR2 SMNVEV (reference sequence). CDR3 amino acids: CASSLTGGLKTQYF. In nucleotides, the CDR3 is TGTGCCAGCAGTTTGACAGGGGGCTTGAAGACCCAGTACTTC.

The genes are TRBV30 and TRBJ1-5; D is possibly TRBD1 (6 bases). There are 16 residues in the CDR3. Germline CDR1 is GTSNPN and CDR2 is SVGIG (reference sequence). V was clipped by 2 bases and J by 1 base, with 15 bases between them. CDR3 bases: TGTGCCTGGAGTCGAGACAGGTCGGGAAGCAATCAGCCCCAGCATTTT. It is translated as CAWSRDRSGSNQPQHF.

The genes are TRBV5-1 and TRBJ1-5; D ambiguous. CDR3 size: 14 residues. Germline-derived CDR1 and CDR2 are SGHRS and YFSETQ. V lost 0 bases to trimming and J lost 2 bases, with 6 bases between them. CDR3 protein: CASSLDGGNQPQHF. The CDR3 DNA reads as TGCGCCAGCAGCTTGGATGGGGGCAATCAGCCCCAGCATTTT. Using reference TRBV5-1 and TRBJ1-5 for the parts outside the CDR3, the full variable domain is KAGVTQTPRYLIKTRGQQVTLSCSPISGHRSVSWYQQTPGQGLQFLFEYFSETQRNKGNFPGRFSGRQFSNSRSEMNVSTLELGDSALYLCASSLDGGNQPQHFGDGTRLSIL.

V and J are TRBV2 and TRBJ1-5, with a possible D match to TRBD1 (5 bases). The ends were cut back, 6 bases at V and 7 bases at J, with 13 bases in the middle. This CDR3 has 13 residues. The germline gives CDR1 SNHLY, CDR2 FYNNEI. The DNA of the CDR3 is TGTGCCAGCAGGCCTCAGGGTGGACAGCCCCAGCATTTT. It encodes CASRPQGGQPQHF.